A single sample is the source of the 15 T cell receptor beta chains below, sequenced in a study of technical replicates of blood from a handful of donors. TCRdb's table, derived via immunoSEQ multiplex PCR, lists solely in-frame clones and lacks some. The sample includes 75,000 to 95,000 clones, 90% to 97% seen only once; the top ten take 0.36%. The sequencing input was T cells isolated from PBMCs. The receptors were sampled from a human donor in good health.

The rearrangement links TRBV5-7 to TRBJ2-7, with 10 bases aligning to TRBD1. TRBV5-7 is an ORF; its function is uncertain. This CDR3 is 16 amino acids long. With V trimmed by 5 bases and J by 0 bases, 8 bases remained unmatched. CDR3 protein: CASSSGTGDSSYEQYF. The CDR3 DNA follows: TGTGCCAGCAGTTCTGGGACAGGGGATAGCTCCTACGAGCAGTACTTC.

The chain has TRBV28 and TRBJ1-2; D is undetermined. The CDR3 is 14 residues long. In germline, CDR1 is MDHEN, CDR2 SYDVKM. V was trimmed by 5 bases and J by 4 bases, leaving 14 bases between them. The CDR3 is CASSIDLDPYGYTF. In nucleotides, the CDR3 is TGTGCCAGCAGTATAGACCTAGACCCCTATGGCTACACCTTC.

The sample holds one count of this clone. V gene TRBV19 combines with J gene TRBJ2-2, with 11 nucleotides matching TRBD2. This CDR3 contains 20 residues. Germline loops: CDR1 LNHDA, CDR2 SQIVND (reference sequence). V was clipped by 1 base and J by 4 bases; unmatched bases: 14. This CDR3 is CASSIVPKTGTSGFTGELFF. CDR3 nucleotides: TGTGCCAGTAGTATAGTTCCGAAAACCGGGACTAGCGGATTCACCGGGGAGCTGTTTTTT.

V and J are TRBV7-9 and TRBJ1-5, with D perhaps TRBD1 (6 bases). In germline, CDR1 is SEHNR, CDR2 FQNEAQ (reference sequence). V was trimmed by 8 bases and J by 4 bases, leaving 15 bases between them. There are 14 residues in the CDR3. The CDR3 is CASLGAGANQPQHF. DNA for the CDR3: TGTGCCAGCCTCGGTGCAGGGGCGAATCAGCCCCAGCATTTT. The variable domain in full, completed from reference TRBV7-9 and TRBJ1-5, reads DTGVSQNPRHKITKRGQNVTFRCDPISEHNRLYWYRQTLGQGPEFLTYFQNEAQLEKSRLLSDRFSAERPKGSFSTLEIQRTEQGDSAMYLCASLGAGANQPQHFGDGTRLSIL.

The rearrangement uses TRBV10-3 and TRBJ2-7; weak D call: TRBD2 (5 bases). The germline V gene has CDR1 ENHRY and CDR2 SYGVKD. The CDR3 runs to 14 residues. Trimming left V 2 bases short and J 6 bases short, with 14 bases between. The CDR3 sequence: CAISETRDPLEQYF. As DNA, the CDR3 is TGTGCCATCAGTGAGACCCGGGATCCACTCGAGCAGTACTTC.

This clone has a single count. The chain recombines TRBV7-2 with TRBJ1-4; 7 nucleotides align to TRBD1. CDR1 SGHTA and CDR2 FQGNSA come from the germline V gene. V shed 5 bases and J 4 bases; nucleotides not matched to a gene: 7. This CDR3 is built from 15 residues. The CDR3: CASSQTGVVNEKLFF. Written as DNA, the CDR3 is TGTGCCAGCAGCCAAACAGGGGTAGTTAATGAAAAACTGTTTTTT.

The CDR3 nucleotides read TGTGCCAGCAGCCACAGAGGGGACAAGTACTTC. Translated, it gives CASSHRGDKYF. The V call is TRBV14, the J call TRBJ2-7; D possibly corresponds to TRBD1 (6 bases). V lost 3 bases and J 11 bases, leaving 11 bases between the germline ends. This CDR3 is 11 amino acids long. The germline CDR1 and CDR2 sequences are SGHDN and FVKESK. Drawing the rest from reference TRBV14 and TRBJ2-7, the complete variable domain is EAGVTQFPSHSVIEKGQTVTLRCDPISGHDNLYWYRRVMGKEIKFLLHFVKESKQDESGMPNNRFLAERTGGTYSTLKVQPAELEDSGVYFCASSHRGDKYFGPGTRLTVT.

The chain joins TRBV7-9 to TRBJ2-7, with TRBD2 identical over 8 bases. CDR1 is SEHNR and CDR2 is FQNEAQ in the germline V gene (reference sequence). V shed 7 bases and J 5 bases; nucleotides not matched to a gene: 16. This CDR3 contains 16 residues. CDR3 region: CASTPSRVSGAHEQYF. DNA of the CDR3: TGTGCCAGCACCCCAAGTCGGGTTAGCGGGGCCCACGAGCAGTACTTC.

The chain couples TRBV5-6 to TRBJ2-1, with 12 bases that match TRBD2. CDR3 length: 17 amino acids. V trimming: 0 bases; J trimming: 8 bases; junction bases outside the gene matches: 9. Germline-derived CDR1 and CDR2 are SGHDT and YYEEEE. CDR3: CASSLAVGLAGLDEQFF. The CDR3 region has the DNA TGTGCCAGCAGCTTGGCAGTTGGACTAGCGGGATTGGATGAGCAGTTCTTC. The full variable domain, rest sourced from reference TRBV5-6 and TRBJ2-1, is DAGVTQSPTHLIKTRGQQVTLRCSPKSGHDTVSWYQQALGQGPQFIFQYYEEEERQRGNFPDRFSGHQFPNYSSELNVNALLLGDSALYLCASSLAVGLAGLDEQFFGPGTRLTVL.

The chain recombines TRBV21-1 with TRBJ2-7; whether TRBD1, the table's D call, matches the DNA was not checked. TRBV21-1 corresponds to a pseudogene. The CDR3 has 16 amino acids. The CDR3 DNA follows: TGTGCCAGCAGCCTCAAGAGGGGGACCACATCCTACGAGCAGTACTTC. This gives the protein CASSLKRGTTSYEQYF.

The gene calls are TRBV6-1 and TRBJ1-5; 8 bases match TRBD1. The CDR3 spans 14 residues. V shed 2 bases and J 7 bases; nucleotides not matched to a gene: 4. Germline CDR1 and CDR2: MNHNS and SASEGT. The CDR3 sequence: CASSEIAGGQPQHF. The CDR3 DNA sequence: TGTGCCAGCAGTGAAATAGCAGGGGGCCAGCCCCAGCATTTT.

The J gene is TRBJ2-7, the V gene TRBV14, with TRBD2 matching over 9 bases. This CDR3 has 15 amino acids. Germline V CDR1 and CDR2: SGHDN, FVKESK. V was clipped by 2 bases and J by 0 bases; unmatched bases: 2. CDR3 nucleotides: TGTGCCAGCAGCCAACTAGCGGGGATCTCCTACGAGCAGTACTTC. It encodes CASSQLAGISYEQYF.

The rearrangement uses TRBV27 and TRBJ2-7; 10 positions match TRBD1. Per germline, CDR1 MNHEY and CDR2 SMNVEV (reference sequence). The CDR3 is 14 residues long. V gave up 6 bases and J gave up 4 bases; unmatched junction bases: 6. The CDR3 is CASRTTGGKYEQYF. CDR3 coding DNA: TGTGCCAGCAGAACGACAGGGGGCAAGTACGAGCAGTACTTC.

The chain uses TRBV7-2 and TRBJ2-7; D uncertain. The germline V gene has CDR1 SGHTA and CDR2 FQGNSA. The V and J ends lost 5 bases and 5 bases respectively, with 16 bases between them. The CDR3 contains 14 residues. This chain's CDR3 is CASSPQYRLNEQYF. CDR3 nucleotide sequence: TGTGCCAGCAGCCCGCAATATCGACTCAACGAGCAGTACTTC.

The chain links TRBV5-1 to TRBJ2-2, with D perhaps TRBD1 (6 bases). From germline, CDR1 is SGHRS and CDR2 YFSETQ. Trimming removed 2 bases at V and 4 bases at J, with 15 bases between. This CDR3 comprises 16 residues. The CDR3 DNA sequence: TGCGCCAGCAGCTTAGGGGGTCTGGGGGCCACCGGGGAGCTGTTTTTT. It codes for CASSLGGLGATGELFF.